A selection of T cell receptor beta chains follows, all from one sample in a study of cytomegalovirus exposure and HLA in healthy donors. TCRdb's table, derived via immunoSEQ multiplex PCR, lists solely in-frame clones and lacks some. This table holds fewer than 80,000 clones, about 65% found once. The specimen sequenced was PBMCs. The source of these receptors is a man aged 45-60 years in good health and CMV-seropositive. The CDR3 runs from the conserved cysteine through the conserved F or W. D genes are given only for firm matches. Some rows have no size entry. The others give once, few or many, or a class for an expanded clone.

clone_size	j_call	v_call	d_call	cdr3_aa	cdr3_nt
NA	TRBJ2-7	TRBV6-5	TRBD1	CATLRTGGIYEQYF	TGTGCTACGCTGAGGACAGGGGGAATCTACGAGCAGTACTTC
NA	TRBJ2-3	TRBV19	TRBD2	CASSIAVRAGGPADTQYF	TGTGCCAGTAGTATAGCGGTGAGGGCGGGGGGGCCAGCGGATACGCAGTATTTT
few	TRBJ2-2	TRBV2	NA	CASKLSDTTTGELFF	TGTGCCAGCAAGCTCTCGGACACAACCACCGGGGAGCTGTTTTTT
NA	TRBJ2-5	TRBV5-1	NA	CASSLGEPSAETQYF	TGCGCCAGCAGCTTGGGTGAACCTAGCGCCGAGACCCAGTACTTC
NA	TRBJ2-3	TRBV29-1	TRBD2	CSVERVLAGGPVDTQYF	TGCAGCGTTGAAAGGGTACTAGCGGGAGGGCCAGTGGATACGCAGTATTTT
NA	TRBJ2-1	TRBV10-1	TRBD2	CASSESWREGREQFF	TGCGCCAGCAGTGAGTCGTGGCGGGAGGGCAGGGAGCAGTTCTTC
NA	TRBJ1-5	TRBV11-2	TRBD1	CASSLGTGGYQPQHF	TGTGCCAGCAGCTTAGGGACAGGGGGCTATCAGCCCCAGCATTTT
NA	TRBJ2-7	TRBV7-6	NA	CASSLDRVKEQYF	TGTGCCAGCAGCTTAGACAGGGTGAAAGAGCAGTACTTC
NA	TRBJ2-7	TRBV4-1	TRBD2	CASSLTSGTSGYEQYF	TGCGCCAGCAGCCTAACCTCCGGGACTAGCGGCTACGAGCAGTACTTC
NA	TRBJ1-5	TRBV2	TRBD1	CASSTPTGEYSNQPQHF	TGTGCCAGCAGTACACCGACAGGGGAATATAGCAATCAGCCCCAGCATTTT
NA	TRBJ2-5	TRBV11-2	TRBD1	CASSLRRWTGGDTKETQYF	TGTGCCAGCAGCTTACGCCGGTGGACAGGGGGCGATACCAAGGAGACCCAGTACTTC
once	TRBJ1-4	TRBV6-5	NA	CASTRTATNEKLFF	TGTGCCAGCACCCGGACTGCAACTAATGAAAAACTGTTTTTT
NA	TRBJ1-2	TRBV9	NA	CASSAPAGVGGYTF	TGTGCCAGCAGCGCCCCGGCGGGGGTAGGTGGCTACACCTTC
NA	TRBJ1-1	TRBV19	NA	CASSGQGYTEAFF	TGTGCCAGTAGTGGGCAGGGGTACACTGAAGCTTTCTTT
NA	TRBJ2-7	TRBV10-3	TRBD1	CAMGQYEQYF	TGTGCCATGGGACAGTACGAGCAGTACTTC
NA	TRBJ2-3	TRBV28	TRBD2	CASTPAGTSGTDTQYF	TGTGCCAGCACCCCCGCCGGGACTAGCGGCACAGATACGCAGTATTTT